This TCR beta chain stems from a study of blood T cell repertoires in COVID-19. Study context: The cDNA or gDNA used as material had been derived from T cells, B-cell-depleted T cells, or PBMCs.

Patients in Seattle were enrolled during active infection, then followed longitudinally. Germline assignment: CDR1 SGHTS and CDR2 YDEGEE. The V gene end was trimmed by 3 bases and the J gene end by 4 bases; junction bases not matched to a gene: 5. The CDR3 is 15 residues long. Sequenced by immunoSEQ multiplex PCR; TCRdb stores in-frame clones only, minus some. The table lists about 130,000 clones, 79% of them singletons. The chain has TRBV5-8 and TRBJ1-4, with 8 bases identical to TRBD1. The receptor was derived from an older woman with COVID-19, enrolled during active disease. The sequencing input was peripheral blood. The chain's CDR3 is CASSSTGAYNEKLFF. CDR3 coding DNA: TGTGCCAGCAGCTCGACAGGGGCTTATAATGAAAAACTGTTTTTT.